A selection of T cell receptor beta chains follows, all from one sample in a study of T cells in localized non-small cell lung cancer. Clones were sequenced by immunoSEQ multiplex PCR, and TCRdb holds only the in-frame ones, with some missing. The sample has under 7,000 clones, roughly 86% seen once. Sequencing was performed on peripheral blood, taken before any cancer treatment. These receptors all stem from a male donor at least 60 years old with stage I lung adenocarcinoma. CDR3s include the opening cysteine and the closing phenylalanine or tryptophan. The D gene is left open where the match is weak. For some rows the clone size is stated as once, few or many, or as a class when expanded; others skip it.

clone size | J gene | D gene | V gene | CDR3 DNA | CDR3 protein
NA | TRBJ2-2 | NA | TRBV11-2 | TGTGCCAGCAGCTTATGGGGCGGCACGAACACCGGGGAGCTGTTTTTT | CASSLWGGTNTGELFF
NA | TRBJ1-3 | NA | TRBV9 | TGTGCCAGCAGCCGCACCTCGACTGTCTCTGGAAACACCATATATTTT | CASSRTSTVSGNTIYF
NA | TRBJ1-2 | TRBD1 | TRBV19 | TGTGCCAGTAGTACCCGACAGGGCCGATATGAGGGCTACACCTTC | CASSTRQGRYEGYTF
NA | TRBJ2-1 | TRBD2 | TRBV7-3 | TGTGCCAGCAGCCTAAGCCTAGCGGGGGGCAATGAGCAGTTCTTC | CASSLSLAGGNEQFF
NA | TRBJ1-1 | NA | TRBV6-5 | TGTGCCAGCAGTTACTCAGCGGGAACCGCTTTCTTT | CASSYSAGTAFF
NA | TRBJ2-1 | NA | TRBV5-1 | TGCGCCAGCAGCTTTCGGGCCCCCGCGGGGTCGGCTTGGAATGAGCAGTTCTTC | CASSFRAPAGSAWNEQFF
NA | TRBJ2-1 | TRBD1 | TRBV4-1 | TGCGCCAGCAGCCTCCGGACAGGGGGCTCGGGAGGGGAGTTCTTC | CASSLRTGGSGGEFF
NA | TRBJ1-1 | NA | TRBV6-5 | TGTGCCAGCCAGAACACTGAAGCTTTCTTT | CASQNTEAFF
NA | TRBJ2-1 | NA | TRBV6-6 | TGTGCCAGCAGTTACTCCCCTAGCCCATCCTACAATGAGCAGTTCTTC | CASSYSPSPSYNEQFF
NA | TRBJ2-1 | TRBD2 | TRBV10-3 | TGTGCCAGCGGACTAGCGGGAGGGTCCTACAATGAGCAGTTCTTC | CASGLAGGSYNEQFF
once | TRBJ1-2 | NA | TRBV5-6 | TGTGCCATCCCATTTGCCCCTTTGGACTATGGCTACACCTTC | CAIPFAPLDYGYTF
NA | TRBJ2-2 | TRBD1 | TRBV4-2 | TGTGCCAGCAGCCAGGGACAGGGGGCCTTTACCGGGGAGCTGTTTTTT | CASSQGQGAFTGELFF
NA | TRBJ2-4 | NA | TRBV6-5 | TGTGCCAGCAGTTACTCTGGGGGGCGGGCAGACATTCAGTACTTC | CASSYSGGRADIQYF
NA | TRBJ2-7 | NA | TRBV19 | TGTGCCAGTAGTAGGGCGACCGATTCCTACGAGCAGTACTTC | CASSRATDSYEQYF
NA | TRBJ1-4 | NA | TRBV10-3 | TGTGCCATCAGTGAGAGGGGTACTTCTGAAAAACTGTTTTTT | CAISERGTSEKLFF
NA | TRBJ2-5 | NA | TRBV18 | TGTGCCAGCTCACCACGGGGGCTTCGGGAGACCCAGTACTTC | CASSPRGLRETQYF